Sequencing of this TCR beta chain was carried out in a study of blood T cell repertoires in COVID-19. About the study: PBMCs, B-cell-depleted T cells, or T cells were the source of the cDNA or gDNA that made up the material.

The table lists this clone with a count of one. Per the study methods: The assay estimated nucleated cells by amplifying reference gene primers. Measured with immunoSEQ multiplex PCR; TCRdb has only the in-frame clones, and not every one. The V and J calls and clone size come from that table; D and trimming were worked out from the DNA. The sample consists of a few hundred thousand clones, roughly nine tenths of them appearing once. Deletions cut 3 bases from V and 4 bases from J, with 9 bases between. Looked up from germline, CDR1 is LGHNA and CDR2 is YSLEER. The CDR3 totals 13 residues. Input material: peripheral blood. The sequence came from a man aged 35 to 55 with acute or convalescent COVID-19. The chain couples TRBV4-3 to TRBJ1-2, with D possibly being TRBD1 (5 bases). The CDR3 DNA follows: TGCGCCAGCAGCCACCAGGGAACCTATGGCTACACCTTC. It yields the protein CASSHQGTYGYTF.